A selection of T cell receptor beta chains follows, all from one sample in a study of human T cells and chemical hapten exposure. TCRdb used MiXCR to reprocess the RACE reads, holding one entry per CDR3 protein. The sample holds about 160,000 distinct CDR3 sequences, about a quarter seen once. The specimen was whole blood, collected in connection with sensitization to the hapten diphenylcyclopropenone (DPC). The receptor set was obtained from a woman aged 18-29 years with alopecia areata. Some clones in this sample may be carry-over from other donors' samples. Both conserved end residues are part of each CDR3. The D gene is left open where the match is weak. Where a row states a size, it is once, few, many or the class of an expanded clone; other rows omit it.

clone size	J gene	V gene	D gene	CDR3 protein	CDR3 DNA
few	TRBJ2-3	TRBV5-6	.	CASSLVNGDTQYF	TGTGCCAGCAGCTTGGTGAATGGAGATACGCAGTATTTT
.	TRBJ1-6	TRBV4-2	TRBD1	CASSQDPGTGNSPLHF	TGTGCCAGCAGCCAAGATCCGGGGACAGGGAATTCACCCCTCCACTTT
.	TRBJ2-1	TRBV10-3	TRBD2	CAISGTSGVDEQFF	TGTGCCATCAGTGGGACTAGCGGGGTGGATGAGCAGTTCTTC
.	TRBJ2-2	TRBV2	.	CASSQGGDTGELFF	TGTGCCAGCAGTCAGGGGGGCGACACCGGGGAGCTGTTTTTT
few	TRBJ2-7	TRBV6-2/TRBV6-3	.	CASSYPRRAGFYEQYF	TGTGCCAGCAGTTATCCCCGGAGGGCGGGCTTCTACGAGCAGTACTTC
many	TRBJ1-5	TRBV20-1	TRBD1	CSARSVRDRGGQPQHF	TGCAGTGCTAGATCCGTCCGGGACAGGGGTGGTCAGCCCCAGCATTTT
.	TRBJ2-2	TRBV10-2	.	CASSEFRGRRTGELFF	TGCGCCAGCAGTGAGTTTCGGGGGCGCCGGACCGGGGAGCTGTTTTTT
many	TRBJ2-1	TRBV7-9	TRBD2	CASSSRTSGVNEQFF	TGTGCCAGCAGCTCCAGGACTAGCGGGGTTAATGAGCAGTTCTTC
.	TRBJ2-1	TRBV6-6	TRBD1	CASSYPPGQGYNEQFF	TGTGCCAGCAGTTACCCACCGGGACAGGGTTACAATGAGCAGTTCTTC
.	TRBJ1-5	TRBV7-9	.	CASSSAGPQPQHF	TGTGCCAGCAGCTCAGCCGGTCCGCAGCCCCAGCATTTT
many	TRBJ2-2	TRBV6-2/TRBV6-3	.	CASREGGYESGELFF	TGTGCCAGCAGGGAGGGCGGCTATGAGTCCGGGGAGCTGTTTTTT
few	TRBJ2-7	TRBV5-1	.	CASSFGAGSYEQYF	TGCGCCAGCAGCTTTGGGGCAGGGTCCTACGAGCAGTACTTC
few	TRBJ2-1	TRBV7-6	.	CASSLSAASSYNEQFF	TGTGCCAGCAGCCTTAGTGCCGCGAGCTCCTACAATGAGCAGTTCTTC
.	TRBJ2-7	TRBV29-1	.	CSVEDGGQTYEQYF	TGCAGCGTTGAAGACGGGGGGCAGACCTACGAGCAGTACTTC
.	TRBJ1-5	TRBV27	.	CASSVWGNQPQHF	TGTGCCAGCAGTGTGTGGGGCAATCAGCCCCAGCATTTT
.	TRBJ1-4	TRBV2	.	CASSRRGGSGEKLFF	TGTGCCAGCAGCCGCAGGGGCGGCTCGGGTGAAAAACTGTTTTTT
many	TRBJ2-3	TRBV4-3	.	CASSQDIAPRPDTQYF	TGCGCCAGCAGCCAAGATATAGCCCCGCGTCCGGATACGCAGTATTTT
few	TRBJ2-1	TRBV6-2/TRBV6-3	TRBD2	CASSSSGSPYNEQFF	TGTGCCAGCAGTTCTAGCGGGAGCCCCTACAATGAGCAGTTCTTC
many	TRBJ2-2	TRBV2	.	CASSDLNRNTGELFF	TGTGCCAGCAGTGATTTGAACAGAAACACCGGGGAGCTGTTTTTT
few	TRBJ2-7	TRBV27	.	CASSDSTYEQYF	TGTGCCAGCAGTGACAGCACCTACGAGCAGTACTTC
.	TRBJ2-7	TRBV5-1	.	CASSLGPSGYEQYF	TGCGCCAGCAGCTTGGGTCCGAGCGGTTACGAGCAGTACTTC
.	TRBJ2-3	TRBV20-1	.	CSARDRGGTDTQYF	TGCAGTGCTAGAGATCGAGGAGGCACAGATACGCAGTATTTT
few	TRBJ1-6	TRBV7-2	.	CASSSLTGRSPLHF	TGTGCCAGCAGCTCCTTGACAGGCCGGTCACCCCTCCACTTT
few	TRBJ2-7	TRBV2	TRBD2	CASSAELAVYEQYF	TGTGCCAGCAGTGCTGAACTAGCGGTTTACGAGCAGTACTTC
few	TRBJ1-5	TRBV6-2/TRBV6-3	TRBD1	CASVDRARGQPQHF	TGTGCCAGCGTCGACAGGGCCCGGGGTCAGCCCCAGCATTTT
many	TRBJ2-7	TRBV29-1	.	CSVVTLGEQYF	TGCAGCGTTGTGACCCTAGGCGAGCAGTACTTC
.	TRBJ1-5	TRBV5-1	TRBD1	CASSLVGAGGQPQHF	TGCGCCAGCAGCTTGGTAGGAGCAGGGGGGCAGCCCCAGCATTTT
.	TRBJ1-1	TRBV10-2	.	CASSSERRGSTEAFF	TGCGCCAGCTCAAGTGAAAGGCGAGGGAGCACTGAAGCTTTCTTT
.	TRBJ1-6	TRBV30	.	CAWRFGRDNSPLHF	TGTGCCTGGAGATTTGGACGGGATAATTCACCCCTCCACTTT
.	TRBJ2-5	TRBV15	.	CATSRVTGETQYF	TGTGCCACCAGCAGAGTCACCGGTGAGACCCAGTACTTC
few	TRBJ2-2	TRBV7-3	.	CASSLNLGSGELFF	TGTGCCAGCAGCTTAAATCTGGGTTCCGGGGAGCTGTTTTTT
.	TRBJ1-5	TRBV7-6	.	CASSLTTSNQPQHF	TGTGCCAGCAGCCTCACCACAAGCAATCAGCCCCAGCATTTT
few	TRBJ2-3	TRBV7-2	TRBD2	CASSRSGVGTDTQYF	TGTGCCAGCAGCCGTAGCGGGGTCGGAACAGATACGCAGTATTTT